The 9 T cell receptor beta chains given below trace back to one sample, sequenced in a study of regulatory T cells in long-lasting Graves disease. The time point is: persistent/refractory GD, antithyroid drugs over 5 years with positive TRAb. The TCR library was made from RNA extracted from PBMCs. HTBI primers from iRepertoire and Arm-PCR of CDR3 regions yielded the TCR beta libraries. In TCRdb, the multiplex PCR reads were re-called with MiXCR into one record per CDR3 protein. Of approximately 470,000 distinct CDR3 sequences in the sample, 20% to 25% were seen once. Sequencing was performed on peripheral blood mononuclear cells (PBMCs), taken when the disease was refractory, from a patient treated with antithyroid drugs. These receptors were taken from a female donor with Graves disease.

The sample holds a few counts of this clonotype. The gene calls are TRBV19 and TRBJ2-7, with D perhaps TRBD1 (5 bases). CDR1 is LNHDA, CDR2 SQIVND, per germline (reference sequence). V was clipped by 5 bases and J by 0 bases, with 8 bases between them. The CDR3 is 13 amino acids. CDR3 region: CASSRQRSYEQYF. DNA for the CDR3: TGTGCCAGTAGTCGACAGCGCTCCTACGAGCAGTACTTC.

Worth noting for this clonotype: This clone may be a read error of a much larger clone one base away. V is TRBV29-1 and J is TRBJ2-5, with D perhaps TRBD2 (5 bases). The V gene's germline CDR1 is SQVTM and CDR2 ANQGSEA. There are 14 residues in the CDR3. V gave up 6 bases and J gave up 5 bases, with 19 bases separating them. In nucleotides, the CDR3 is TGCAGCGTCGCATTAGGTTCCCCGGGGGAGACCCAGTACTTC. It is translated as CSVALGSPGETQYF.

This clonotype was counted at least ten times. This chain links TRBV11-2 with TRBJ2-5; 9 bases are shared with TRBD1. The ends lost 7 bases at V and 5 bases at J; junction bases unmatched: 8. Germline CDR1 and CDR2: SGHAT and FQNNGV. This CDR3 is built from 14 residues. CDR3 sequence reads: CASTTQGALETQYF. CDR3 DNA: TGTGCCAGCACCACACAGGGGGCTCTGGAGACCCAGTACTTC.

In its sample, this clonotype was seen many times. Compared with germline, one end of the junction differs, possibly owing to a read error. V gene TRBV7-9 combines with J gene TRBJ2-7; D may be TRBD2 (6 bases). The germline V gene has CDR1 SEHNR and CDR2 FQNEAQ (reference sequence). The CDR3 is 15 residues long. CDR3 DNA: TGTGCCAGCAGCTTAGACTCAGGACTAACCTACGGGCAGTACTTC. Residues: CASSLDSGLTYGQYF. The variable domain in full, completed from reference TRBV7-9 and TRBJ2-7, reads DTGVSQNPRHKITKRGQNVTFRCDPISEHNRLYWYRQTLGQGPEFLTYFQNEAQLEKSRLLSDRFSAERPKGSFSTLEIQRTEQGDSAMYLCASSLDSGLTYGQYFGPGTRLTVT.

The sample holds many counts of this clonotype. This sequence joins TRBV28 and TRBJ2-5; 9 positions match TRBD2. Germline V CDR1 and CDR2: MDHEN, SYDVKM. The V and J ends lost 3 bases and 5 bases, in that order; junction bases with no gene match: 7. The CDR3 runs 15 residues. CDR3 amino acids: CASSFPREGRETQYF. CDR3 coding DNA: TGTGCCAGCAGTTTTCCGCGGGAGGGAAGGGAGACCCAGTACTTC.

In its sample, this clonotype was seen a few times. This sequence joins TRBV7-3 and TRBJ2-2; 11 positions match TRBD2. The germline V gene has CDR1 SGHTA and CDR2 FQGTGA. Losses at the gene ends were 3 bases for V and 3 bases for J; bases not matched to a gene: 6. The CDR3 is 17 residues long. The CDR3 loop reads CASSFLAGGPHTGELFF. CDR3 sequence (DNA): TGTGCCAGCAGCTTCTTAGCGGGAGGGCCTCACACCGGGGAGCTGTTTTTT.

Written as DNA, the CDR3 is TGTGCCAGCAGTTACTCGTTGCAGGGGGTGGGCTCCTATAATTCACCCCTCCACTTT. Translated, it gives CASSYSLQGVGSYNSPLHF. The chain links TRBV6-5 to TRBJ1-6, with TRBD1 matching 7 bases. V gave up 0 bases and J gave up 0 bases; unmatched junction bases: 8. The CDR3 is 19 residues long. The germline V gene has CDR1 MNHEY and CDR2 SVGAGI.

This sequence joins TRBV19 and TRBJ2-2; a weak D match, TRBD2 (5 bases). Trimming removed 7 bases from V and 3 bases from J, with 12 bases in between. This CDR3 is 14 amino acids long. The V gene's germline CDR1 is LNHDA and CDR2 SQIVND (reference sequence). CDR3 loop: CASILRVDTGELFF. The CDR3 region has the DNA TGTGCCAGTATCTTGAGGGTAGACACCGGGGAGCTGTTTTTT.

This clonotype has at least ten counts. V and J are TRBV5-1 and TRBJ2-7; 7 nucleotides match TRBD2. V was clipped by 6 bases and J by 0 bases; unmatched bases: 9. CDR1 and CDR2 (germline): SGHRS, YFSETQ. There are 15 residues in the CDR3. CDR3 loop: CASKVTGGDSYEQYF. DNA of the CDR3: TGCGCCAGCAAGGTAACGGGAGGTGACTCCTACGAGCAGTACTTC.